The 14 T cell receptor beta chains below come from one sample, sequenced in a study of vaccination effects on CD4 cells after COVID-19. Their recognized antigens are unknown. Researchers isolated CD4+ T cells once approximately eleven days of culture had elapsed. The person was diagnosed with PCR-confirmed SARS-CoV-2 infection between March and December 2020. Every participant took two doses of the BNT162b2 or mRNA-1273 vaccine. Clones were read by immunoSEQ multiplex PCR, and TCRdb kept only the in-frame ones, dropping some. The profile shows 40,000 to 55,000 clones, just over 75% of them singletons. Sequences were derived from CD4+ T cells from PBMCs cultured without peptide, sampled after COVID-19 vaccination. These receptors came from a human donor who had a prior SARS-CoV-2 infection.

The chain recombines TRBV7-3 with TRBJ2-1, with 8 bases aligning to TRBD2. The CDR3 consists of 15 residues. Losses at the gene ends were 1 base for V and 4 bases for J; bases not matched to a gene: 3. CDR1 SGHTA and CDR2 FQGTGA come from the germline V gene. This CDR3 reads CASSLISGDYNEQFF. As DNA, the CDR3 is TGTGCCAGCAGCTTAATTAGCGGGGATTACAATGAGCAGTTCTTC. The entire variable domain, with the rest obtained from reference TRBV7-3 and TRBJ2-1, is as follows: GAGVSQTPSNKVTEKGKYVELRCDPISGHTALYWYRQSLGQGPEFLIYFQGTGAADDSGLPNDRFFAVRPEGSVSTLKIQRTERGDSAVYLCASSLISGDYNEQFFGPGTRLTVL.

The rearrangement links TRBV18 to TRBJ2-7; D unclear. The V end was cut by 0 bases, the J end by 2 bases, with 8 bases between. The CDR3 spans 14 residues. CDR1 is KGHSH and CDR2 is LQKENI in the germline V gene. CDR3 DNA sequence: TGTGCCAGCTCACCACCCCTCGGCACCTACGAGCAGTACTTC. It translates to CASSPPLGTYEQYF.

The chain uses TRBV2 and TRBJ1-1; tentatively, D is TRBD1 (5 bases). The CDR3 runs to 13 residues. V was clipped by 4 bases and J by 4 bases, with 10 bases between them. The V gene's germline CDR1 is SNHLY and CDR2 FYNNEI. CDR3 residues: CASSVREGTEAFF. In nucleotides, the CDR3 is TGTGCCAGCAGTGTCAGGGAGGGCACTGAAGCTTTCTTT.

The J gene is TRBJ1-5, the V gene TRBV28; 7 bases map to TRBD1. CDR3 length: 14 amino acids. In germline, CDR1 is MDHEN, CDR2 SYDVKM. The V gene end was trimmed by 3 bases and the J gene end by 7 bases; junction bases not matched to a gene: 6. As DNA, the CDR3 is TGTGCCAGCAGTTTGCCGACAGGGTACCAGCCCCAGCATTTT. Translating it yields CASSLPTGYQPQHF.

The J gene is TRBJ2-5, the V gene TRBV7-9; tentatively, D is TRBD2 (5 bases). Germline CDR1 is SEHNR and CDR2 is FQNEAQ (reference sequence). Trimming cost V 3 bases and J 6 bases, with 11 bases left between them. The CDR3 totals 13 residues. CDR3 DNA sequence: TGTGCCAGCAGCTTGTGGGGAGAAAAGACCCAGTACTTC. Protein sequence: CASSLWGEKTQYF.

The DNA of the CDR3 is TGTGCCTGGAGTATGGAGATGAACACTGAAGCTTTCTTT. Translation gives CAWSMEMNTEAFF. The chain recombines TRBV30 with TRBJ1-1, with D hard to call. This CDR3 has 13 residues. Germline CDR1 reads GTSNPN; CDR2 reads SVGIG (reference sequence). V shed 2 bases and J shed 0 bases, with 7 bases lying between them.

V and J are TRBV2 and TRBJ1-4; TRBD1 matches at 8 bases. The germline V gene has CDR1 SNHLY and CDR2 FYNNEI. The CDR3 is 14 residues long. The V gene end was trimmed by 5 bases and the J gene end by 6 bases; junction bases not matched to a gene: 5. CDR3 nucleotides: TGTGCCAGCAGTAAACAGGGGGGTGATGAAAAACTGTTTTTT. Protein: CASSKQGGDEKLFF.

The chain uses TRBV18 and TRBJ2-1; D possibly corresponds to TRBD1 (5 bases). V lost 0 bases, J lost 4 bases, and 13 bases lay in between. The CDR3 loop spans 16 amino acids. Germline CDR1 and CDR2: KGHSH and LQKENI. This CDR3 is CASSPPGARVYNEQFF. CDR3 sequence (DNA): TGTGCCAGCTCACCACCTGGGGCTAGAGTATACAATGAGCAGTTCTTC.

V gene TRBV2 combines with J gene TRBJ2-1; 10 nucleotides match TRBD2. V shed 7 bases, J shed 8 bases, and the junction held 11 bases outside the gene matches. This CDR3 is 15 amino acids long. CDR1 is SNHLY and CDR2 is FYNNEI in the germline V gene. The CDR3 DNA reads TGTGCCAGCAATATAGCGGGGGGCCCCGTCGATGAGCAGTTCTTC. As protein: CASNIAGGPVDEQFF.

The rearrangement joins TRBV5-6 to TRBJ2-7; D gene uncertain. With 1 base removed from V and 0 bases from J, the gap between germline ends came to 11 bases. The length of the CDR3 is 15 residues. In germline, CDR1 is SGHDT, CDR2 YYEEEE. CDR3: CASSLPEPYSYEQYF. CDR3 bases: TGTGCCAGCAGCTTGCCGGAGCCCTACTCCTACGAGCAGTACTTC.

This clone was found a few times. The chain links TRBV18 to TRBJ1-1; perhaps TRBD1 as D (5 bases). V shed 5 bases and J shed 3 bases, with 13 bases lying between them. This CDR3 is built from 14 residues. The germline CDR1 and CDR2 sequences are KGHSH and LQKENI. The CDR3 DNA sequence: TGTGCCAGCTCAGTGGGACGTACTCACACTGAAGCTTTCTTT. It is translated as CASSVGRTHTEAFF.

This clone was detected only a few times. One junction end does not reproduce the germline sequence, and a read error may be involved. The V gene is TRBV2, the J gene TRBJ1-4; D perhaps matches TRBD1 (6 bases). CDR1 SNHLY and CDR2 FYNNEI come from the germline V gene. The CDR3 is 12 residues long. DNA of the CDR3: TGTGCCAGCAGTGAAGTACCTCAGGGGTGGGCATTT. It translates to CASSEVPQGWAF.

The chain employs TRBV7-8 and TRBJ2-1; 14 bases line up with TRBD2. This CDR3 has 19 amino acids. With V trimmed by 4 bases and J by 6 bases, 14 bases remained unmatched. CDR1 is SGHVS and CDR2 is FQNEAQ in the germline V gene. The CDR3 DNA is TGTGCCAGCAGCTCGGGACTAGCGGGGGCCTCACAAGGCCTCAATGAGCAGTTCTTC. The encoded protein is CASSSGLAGASQGLNEQFF.

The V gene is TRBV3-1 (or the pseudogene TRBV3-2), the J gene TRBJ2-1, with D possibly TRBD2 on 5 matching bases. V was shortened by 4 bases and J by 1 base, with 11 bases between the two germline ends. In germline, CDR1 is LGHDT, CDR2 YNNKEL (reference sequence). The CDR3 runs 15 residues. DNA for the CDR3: TGTGCCAGCAGCCCCCGGAGGTATTCCTACAATGAGCAGTTCTTC. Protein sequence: CASSPRRYSYNEQFF.